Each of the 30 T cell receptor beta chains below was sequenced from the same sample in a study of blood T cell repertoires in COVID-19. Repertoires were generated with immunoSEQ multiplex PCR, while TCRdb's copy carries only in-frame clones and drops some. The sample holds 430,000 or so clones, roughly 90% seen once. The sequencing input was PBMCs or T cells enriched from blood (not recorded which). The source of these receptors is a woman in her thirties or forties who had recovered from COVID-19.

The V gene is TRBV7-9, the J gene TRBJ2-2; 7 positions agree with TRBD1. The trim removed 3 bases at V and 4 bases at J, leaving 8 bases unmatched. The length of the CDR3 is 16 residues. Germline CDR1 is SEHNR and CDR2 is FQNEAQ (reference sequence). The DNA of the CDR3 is TGTGCCAGCAGCTTGGAGACAGGGTTGGGCACCGGGGAGCTGTTTTTT. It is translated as CASSLETGLGTGELFF.

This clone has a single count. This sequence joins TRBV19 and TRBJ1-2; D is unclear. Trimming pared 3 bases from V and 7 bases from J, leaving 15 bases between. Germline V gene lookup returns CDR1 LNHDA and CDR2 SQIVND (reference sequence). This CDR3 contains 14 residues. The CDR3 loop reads CASSIGIRGPGYTF. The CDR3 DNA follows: TGTGCCAGTAGTATTGGAATTCGGGGTCCTGGCTACACCTTC.

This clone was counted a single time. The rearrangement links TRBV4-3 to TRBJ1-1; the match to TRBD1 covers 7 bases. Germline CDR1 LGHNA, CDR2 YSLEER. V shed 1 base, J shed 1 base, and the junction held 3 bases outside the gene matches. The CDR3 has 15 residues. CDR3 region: CASSQATGANTEAFF. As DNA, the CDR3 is TGCGCCAGCAGCCAAGCCACAGGGGCGAACACTGAAGCTTTCTTT.

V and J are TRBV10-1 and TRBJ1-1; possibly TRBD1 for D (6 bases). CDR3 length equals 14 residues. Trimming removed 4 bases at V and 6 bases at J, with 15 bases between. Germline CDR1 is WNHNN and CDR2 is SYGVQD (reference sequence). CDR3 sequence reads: CASSAQGRGAEAFF. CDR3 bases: TGCGCCAGCAGTGCACAGGGAAGAGGGGCTGAAGCTTTCTTT.

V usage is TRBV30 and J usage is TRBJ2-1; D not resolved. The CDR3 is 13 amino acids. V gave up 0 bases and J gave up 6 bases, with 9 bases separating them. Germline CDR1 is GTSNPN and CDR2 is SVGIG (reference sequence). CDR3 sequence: CAWSVETANEQFF. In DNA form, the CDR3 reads TGTGCCTGGAGTGTCGAAACAGCCAATGAGCAGTTCTTC.

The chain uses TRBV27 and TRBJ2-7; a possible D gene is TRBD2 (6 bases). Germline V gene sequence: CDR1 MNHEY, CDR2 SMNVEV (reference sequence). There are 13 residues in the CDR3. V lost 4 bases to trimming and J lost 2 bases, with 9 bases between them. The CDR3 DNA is TGTGCCAGCAGTTACAGCGGGCCCTACGAGCAGTACTTC. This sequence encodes CASSYSGPYEQYF.

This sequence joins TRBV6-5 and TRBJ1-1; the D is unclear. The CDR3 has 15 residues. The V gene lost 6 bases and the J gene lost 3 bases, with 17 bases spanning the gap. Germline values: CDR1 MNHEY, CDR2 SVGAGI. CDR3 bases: TGTGCCAGCAGCCCCATGAAAGGGAGGGACACTGAAGCTTTCTTT. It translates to CASSPMKGRDTEAFF.

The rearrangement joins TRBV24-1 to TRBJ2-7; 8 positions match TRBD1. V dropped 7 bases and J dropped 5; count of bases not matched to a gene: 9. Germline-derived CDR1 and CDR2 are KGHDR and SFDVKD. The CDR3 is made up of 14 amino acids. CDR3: CATRGTGGPNEQYF. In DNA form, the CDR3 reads TGTGCCACCAGGGGAACAGGGGGGCCGAACGAGCAGTACTTC.

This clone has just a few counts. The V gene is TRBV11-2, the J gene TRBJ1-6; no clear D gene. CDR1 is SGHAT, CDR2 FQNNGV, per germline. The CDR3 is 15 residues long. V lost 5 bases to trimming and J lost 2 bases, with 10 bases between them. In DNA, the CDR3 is TGTGCCAGCAGCCCCCCTGGCACCTATAATTCACCCCTCCACTTT. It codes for CASSPPGTYNSPLHF.

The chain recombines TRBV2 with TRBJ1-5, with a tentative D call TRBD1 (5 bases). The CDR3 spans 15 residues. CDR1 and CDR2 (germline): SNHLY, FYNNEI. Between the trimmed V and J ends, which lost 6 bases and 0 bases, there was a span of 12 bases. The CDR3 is CASREQESSNQPQHF. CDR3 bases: TGTGCCAGCAGGGAACAGGAATCTAGCAATCAGCCCCAGCATTTT. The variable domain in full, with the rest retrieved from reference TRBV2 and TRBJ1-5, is EPEVTQTPSHQVTQMGQEVILRCVPISNHLYFYWYRQILGQKVEFLVSFYNNEISEKSEIFDDQFSVERPDGSNFTLKIRSTKLEDSAMYFCASREQESSNQPQHFGDGTRLSIL.

CDR3 sequence (DNA): TGTGCCAGTAAACCGGGACAGACGAACACCGGGGAGCTGTTTTTT. Protein product: CASKPGQTNTGELFF. The chain is built from TRBV6-5 and TRBJ2-2; TRBD1 aligns across 7 bases. Germline CDR1 reads MNHEY; CDR2 reads SVGAGI. V lost 9 bases and J lost 0; bases outside the gene matches: 7. The CDR3 extends over 15 amino acids.

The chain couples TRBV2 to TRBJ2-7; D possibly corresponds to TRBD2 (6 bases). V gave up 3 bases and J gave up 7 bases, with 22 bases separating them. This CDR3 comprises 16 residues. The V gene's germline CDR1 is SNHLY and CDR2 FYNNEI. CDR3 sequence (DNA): TGTGCCAGCAGTGAGTCGCAGCGGGCTTGGGTGGGGGAGCAGTACTTC. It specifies CASSESQRAWVGEQYF.

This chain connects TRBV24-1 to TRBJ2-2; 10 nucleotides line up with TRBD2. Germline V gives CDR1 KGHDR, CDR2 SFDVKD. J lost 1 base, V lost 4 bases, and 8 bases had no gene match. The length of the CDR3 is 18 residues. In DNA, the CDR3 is TGTGCCACCAGTGACCTGACTAGCGGGCCGATGAACACCGGGGAGCTGTTTTTT. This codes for CATSDLTSGPMNTGELFF.

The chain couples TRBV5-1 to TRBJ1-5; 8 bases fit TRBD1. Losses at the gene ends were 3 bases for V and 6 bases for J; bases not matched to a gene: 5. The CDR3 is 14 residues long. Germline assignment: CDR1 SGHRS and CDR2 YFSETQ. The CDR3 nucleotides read TGCGCCAGCAGCTCATCAGGGGGCAGTCAGCCCCAGCATTTT. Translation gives CASSSSGGSQPQHF.

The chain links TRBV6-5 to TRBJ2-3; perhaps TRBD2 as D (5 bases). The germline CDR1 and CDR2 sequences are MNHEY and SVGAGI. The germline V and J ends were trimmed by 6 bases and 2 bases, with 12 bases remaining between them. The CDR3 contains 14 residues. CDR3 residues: CASSPRLFTDTQYF. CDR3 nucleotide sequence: TGTGCCAGCAGCCCCCGACTATTCACAGATACGCAGTATTTT.

The CDR3 loop is CASSLVFGHDSYEQYF. The DNA for the CDR3 is TGTGCCAGCAGCTTAGTTTTTGGACACGACTCCTACGAGCAGTACTTC. The gene calls are TRBV7-8 and TRBJ2-7; a weak D match, TRBD1 (5 bases). V shed 1 base and J shed 0 bases, with 13 bases lying between them. This CDR3 region has 16 residues. The germline CDR1 and CDR2 sequences are SGHVS and FQNEAQ.

The CDR3 loop is CATPGGGQGSKGAFF. The CDR3 DNA is TGTGCCACCCCAGGAGGGGGACAGGGCTCCAAAGGAGCTTTCTTT. The chain joins TRBV18 to TRBJ1-1; 9 nucleotides line up with TRBD1. Trimming took 10 bases from V and 10 from J; bases not matched to a gene: 19. The CDR3 is 15 residues long. Germline CDR1 is KGHSH and CDR2 is LQKENI.

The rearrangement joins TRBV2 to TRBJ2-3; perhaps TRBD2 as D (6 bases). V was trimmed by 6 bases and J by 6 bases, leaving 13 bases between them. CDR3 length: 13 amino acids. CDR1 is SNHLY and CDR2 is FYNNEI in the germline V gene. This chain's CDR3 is CASRQLASDTQYF. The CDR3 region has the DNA TGTGCCAGCAGGCAACTAGCCTCCGATACGCAGTATTTT.

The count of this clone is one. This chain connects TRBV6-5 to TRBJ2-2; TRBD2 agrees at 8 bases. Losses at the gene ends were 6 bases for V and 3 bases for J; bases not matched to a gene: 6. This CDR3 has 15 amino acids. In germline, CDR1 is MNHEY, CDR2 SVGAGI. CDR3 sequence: CASSLREGDTGELFF. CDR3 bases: TGTGCCAGCAGCCTTCGGGAGGGGGACACCGGGGAGCTGTTTTTT.

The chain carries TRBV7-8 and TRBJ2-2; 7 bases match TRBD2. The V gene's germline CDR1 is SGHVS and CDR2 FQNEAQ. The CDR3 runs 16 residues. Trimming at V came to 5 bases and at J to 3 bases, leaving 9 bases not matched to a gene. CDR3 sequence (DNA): TGTGCCAGCAGCCACGGGGAACTAGCGTACACCGGGGAGCTGTTTTTT. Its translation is CASSHGELAYTGELFF.

CDR3 amino acids: CASSPGTSGNTDTQYF. For the CDR3, the DNA is TGTGCCAGCAGCCCGGGGACTAGCGGGAACACAGATACGCAGTATTTT. The J gene is TRBJ2-3, the V gene TRBV5-4, with TRBD2 matching 13 bases. The germline gives CDR1 SGHNT, CDR2 YYREEE (reference sequence). The CDR3 spans 16 residues. The J segment lost 2 bases and the V segment lost 4 bases, leaving 4 bases of the junction unmatched.

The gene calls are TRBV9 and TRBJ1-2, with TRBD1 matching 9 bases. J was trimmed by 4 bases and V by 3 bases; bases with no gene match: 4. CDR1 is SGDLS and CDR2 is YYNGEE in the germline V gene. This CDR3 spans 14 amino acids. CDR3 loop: CASSDGTGLYGYTF. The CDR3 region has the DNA TGTGCCAGCAGCGACGGGACAGGGCTCTATGGCTACACCTTC.

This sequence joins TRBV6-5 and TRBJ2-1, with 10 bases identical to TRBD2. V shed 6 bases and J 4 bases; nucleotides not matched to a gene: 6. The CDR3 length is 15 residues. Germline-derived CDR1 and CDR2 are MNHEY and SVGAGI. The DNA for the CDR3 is TGTGCCAGCAGCTCCGGGACTAGCGCTTACAATGAGCAGTTCTTC. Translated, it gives CASSSGTSAYNEQFF.

The CDR3 loop reads CASTDRANYGYTF. The CDR3 DNA sequence: TGTGCCAGCACCGACAGGGCTAACTATGGCTACACCTTC. The chain is built from TRBV7-2 and TRBJ1-2; 7 bases line up with TRBD1. Germline assignment: CDR1 SGHTA and CDR2 FQGNSA. The CDR3 runs 13 residues. V was pared by 7 bases and J by 0 bases, with 2 bases of the junction left unmatched.

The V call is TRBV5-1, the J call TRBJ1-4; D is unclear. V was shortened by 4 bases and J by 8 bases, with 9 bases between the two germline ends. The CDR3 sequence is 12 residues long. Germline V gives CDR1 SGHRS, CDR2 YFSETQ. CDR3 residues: CASSQVGEKLFF. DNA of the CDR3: TGCGCCAGCAGCCAGGTTGGGGAAAAACTGTTTTTT.

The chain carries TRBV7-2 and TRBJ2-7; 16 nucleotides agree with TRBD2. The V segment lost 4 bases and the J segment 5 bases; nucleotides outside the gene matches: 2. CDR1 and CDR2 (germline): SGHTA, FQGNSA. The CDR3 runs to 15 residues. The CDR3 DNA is TGTGCCAGCAGCTCGGGACTAGCGGGAGGGGACGAGCAGTACTTC. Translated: CASSSGLAGGDEQYF.

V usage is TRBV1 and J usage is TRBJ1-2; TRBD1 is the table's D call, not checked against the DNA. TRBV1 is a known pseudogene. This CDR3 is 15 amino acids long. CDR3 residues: CTSSQAQNRVGGYTF. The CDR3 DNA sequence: TGCACCAGCAGCCAAGCCCAAAACAGGGTCGGTGGCTACACCTTC.

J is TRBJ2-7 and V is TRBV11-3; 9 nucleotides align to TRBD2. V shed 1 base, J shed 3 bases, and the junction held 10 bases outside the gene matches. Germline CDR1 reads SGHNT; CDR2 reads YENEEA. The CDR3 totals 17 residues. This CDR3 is CASSLGAGASGDYEQYF. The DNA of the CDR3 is TGTGCCAGCAGCTTAGGTGCCGGGGCTAGCGGGGACTACGAGCAGTACTTC.

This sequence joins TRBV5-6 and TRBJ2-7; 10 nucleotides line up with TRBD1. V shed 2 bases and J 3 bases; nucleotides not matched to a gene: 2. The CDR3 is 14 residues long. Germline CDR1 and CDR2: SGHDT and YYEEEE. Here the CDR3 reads CASSFGTGDYEQYF. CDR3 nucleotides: TGTGCCAGCAGCTTCGGGACAGGGGACTACGAGCAGTACTTC.

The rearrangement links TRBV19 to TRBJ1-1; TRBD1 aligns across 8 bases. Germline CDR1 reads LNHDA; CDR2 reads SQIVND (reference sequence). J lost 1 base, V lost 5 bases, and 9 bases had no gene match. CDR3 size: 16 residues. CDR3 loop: CASSGSPGQGNTEAFF. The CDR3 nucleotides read TGTGCCAGTAGTGGTTCCCCAGGACAGGGGAACACTGAAGCTTTCTTT.